What follows is one T cell receptor beta chain and its context. Its target is unknown. CDR1 and CDR2 from the germline V gene are SGHAT and FQDESV (reference sequence). The CDR3 has 19 amino acids. The entry originates in a study of T cell clusters in autoimmune cytopenias. TRB amplification used around 260 ng of peripheral blood genomic DNA. Study findings and constraints: TRB repertoire shifts in secondary cytopenia and chronic lymphocytic leukemia mostly reflected lymphoma, not autoimmunity.

TRB was amplified by touch-down multiplex PCR, primer pools A and B combined. With the multiplex PCR reads reprocessed, TCRdb shows one record per CDR3 protein and no DNA. Seen in this sample are approximately 12,000 distinct CDR3 sequences; the ten most common clones hold 23%. These records were also assigned to another study, of T cell repertoires in aging, cancer and after chemotherapy.

The sequence derives from a human donor in good health. The V and J genes are TRBV11-1 and TRBJ2-3; the TRBD2 assignment by TCRdb is unverifiable without DNA. Sequencing was done on a sample of peripheral blood. The CDR3 loop reads CASSFLIPQLATGTDTQYF.